The TCR beta chain described here comes from a study of blood T cell repertoires in COVID-19. Turning to the study itself: Collection of acute and convalescent COVID-19 samples took place in the United States, Italy and Spain. PBMCs, B-cell-depleted T cells, or T cells provided the cDNA or gDNA that made up the material.

The CDR3 runs 15 residues. V was pared by 0 bases and J by 5 bases, with 13 bases between. In germline, CDR1 is MNHEY, CDR2 SVGAGI. Original data processing: Estimated nucleated cell counts came from reference gene primer amplification. Generated by immunoSEQ multiplex PCR, the TCRdb table keeps only in-frame clones and is missing some. V, J and clone size are taken as reported in that table, and D and trimming were inferred from the DNA itself. Of 160,000 or so clones listed, about 81% are singletons. This TCR was sampled from a man aged 55 to 70 with active or convalescent COVID-19. This chain uses TRBV6-5 with TRBJ2-5; D may be TRBD2 (6 bases). Sequenced sample: peripheral blood. CDR3 sequence reads: CASSYSGGAEETQYF. The CDR3 coding sequence is TGTGCCAGCAGTTACTCTGGCGGGGCCGAGGAGACCCAGTACTTC.